This T cell receptor (beta chain) was retrieved from a study of blood T cell repertoires in COVID-19. Looking at the study overall: The samples span acute and convalescent COVID-19 from the United States, Italy and Spain.

The authors' processing: Reference gene primer amplification in the assay estimated nucleated cell counts. The assay was immunoSEQ multiplex PCR, and TCRdb's table has in-frame clones only and misses some. D and trimming were read from the DNA, whereas the V and J calls and clone size are those reported in that table. The table shows approximately 230,000 clones, with 88% occurring only once. Sequences were obtained from peripheral blood. The source of this sequence is a man older than 75 with acute or convalescent COVID-19.

The CDR3 sequence: CASSQGPPLVSGGYNEQFF. The CDR3 region has the DNA TGCGCCAGCAGCCAAGGGCCCCCCCTGGTGAGCGGGGGCTACAATGAGCAGTTCTTC. The gene calls are TRBV4-3 and TRBJ2-1; 8 nucleotides line up with TRBD2. The ends lost 1 base at V and 3 bases at J; junction bases unmatched: 14. CDR1 and CDR2 (germline): LGHNA, YSLEER. This CDR3 comprises 19 residues.